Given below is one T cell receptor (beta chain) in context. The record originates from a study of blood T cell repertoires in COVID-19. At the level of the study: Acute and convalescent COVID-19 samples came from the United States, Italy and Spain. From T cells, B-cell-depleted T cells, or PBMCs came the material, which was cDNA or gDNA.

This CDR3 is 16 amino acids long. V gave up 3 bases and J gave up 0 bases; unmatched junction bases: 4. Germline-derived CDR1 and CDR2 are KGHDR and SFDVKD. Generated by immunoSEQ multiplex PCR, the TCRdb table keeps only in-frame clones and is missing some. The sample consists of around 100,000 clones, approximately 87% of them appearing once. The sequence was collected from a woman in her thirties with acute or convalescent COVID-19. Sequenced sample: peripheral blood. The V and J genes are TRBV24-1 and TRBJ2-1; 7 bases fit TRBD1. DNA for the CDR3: TGTGCCACCAGTGATCAGGGGGTGAACTCCTACAATGAGCAGTTCTTC. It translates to CATSDQGVNSYNEQFF.